This T cell receptor (beta chain) was identified in a study of blood T cell repertoires in COVID-19. At the level of the study: Samples representing acute and convalescent COVID-19 were sourced from the United States, Italy and Spain. The cDNA or gDNA used as material had been derived from T cells, B-cell-depleted T cells, or PBMCs.

In the source study's methods: Researchers report that nucleated cell counts were estimated from reference gene primer amplification. TCRdb's copy holds only in-frame clones and misses some; the assay was immunoSEQ multiplex PCR. The V and J calls and clone size are taken from that table; D and trimming were inferred from the DNA. The profile covers around 52,000 clones, with about four fifths appearing a single time and about 22% taken by the ten largest. Germline values: CDR1 LGHNA, CDR2 YSLEER. The CDR3 consists of 15 residues. V gave up 0 bases and J gave up 11 bases, with 19 bases separating them.

The TCR comes from a woman aged 60-75 years with acute or convalescent COVID-19. Sequencing was carried out using peripheral blood. The chain couples TRBV4-3 to TRBJ1-1; D gene uncertain. DNA of the CDR3: TGCGCCAGCAGCCAAGATCCAGGTAGAGGGAGGTCGGCTTTCTTT. Encoded protein: CASSQDPGRGRSAFF.